What follows are 10 T cell receptor beta chains derived from one specimen sequenced in a study of T cell repertoires in cytomegalovirus infection. These receptors lack a known antigen. TCRdb re-called the reads with MiXCR, one entry per CDR3 protein. The table shows 300,000 to 400,000 distinct CDR3 sequences, with just under 30% occurring only once. The sample here was cultured PBMCs, taken from culture after CMV antigen stimulation. Source of these receptors: a human donor in good health (CMV status not recorded). Some clones in this sample may be carry-over from other donors' samples.

The chain is built from TRBV4-2 and TRBJ2-7, with TRBD2 matching 10 bases. CDR1 is LGHNA and CDR2 is YNFKEQ in the germline V gene. This CDR3 contains 18 residues. V shed 1 base, J shed 5 bases, and the junction held 14 bases outside the gene matches. The CDR3 region has the DNA TGTGCCAGCAGCCAAGCTCCTCGTCCTAGCGGGAGTAACCACGAGCAGTACTTC. This encodes CASSQAPRPSGSNHEQYF.

The CDR3 protein is CASRETGLNTEAFF. In DNA form, the CDR3 reads TGTGCCAGCAGGGAGACAGGTTTGAACACTGAAGCTTTCTTT. The rearrangement links TRBV6-1 to TRBJ1-1; D possibly corresponds to TRBD1 (6 bases). V was clipped by 6 bases and J by 0 bases, with 11 bases between them. The CDR3 sequence is 14 residues long. CDR1 and CDR2 from the germline V gene are MNHNS and SASEGT.

The chain has TRBV28 and TRBJ2-7; TRBD1 or TRBD2 may be the D gene (5 bases each). The ends were cut back, 4 bases at V and 3 bases at J, with 19 bases in the middle. The CDR3 sequence is 16 residues long. Germline lookup yields CDR1 MDHEN and CDR2 SYDVKM. CDR3 DNA sequence: TGTGCCAGCAGTTCTGCCTCCGGGACGGATTTCTACGAGCAGTACTTC. Amino acid sequence: CASSSASGTDFYEQYF.

This clonotype was picked up a small number of times. V gene TRBV6-1 combines with J gene TRBJ1-1, with D perhaps TRBD1 (5 bases). V lost 0 bases and J 11 bases, leaving 16 bases between the germline ends. The CDR3 sequence is 14 residues long. Germline-derived CDR1 and CDR2 are MNHNS and SASEGT. CDR3 amino acids: CASSEALVKGMAFF. The CDR3 coding sequence is TGTGCCAGCAGTGAAGCGCTTGTAAAGGGGATGGCTTTCTTT.

CDR3 protein: CASSPATRVLYEQYF. The CDR3 DNA is TGCGCCAGCAGCCCCGCCACGAGGGTCCTGTACGAGCAGTACTTC. The rearrangement joins TRBV4-1 to TRBJ2-7; tentative D call: TRBD2 (5 bases). Germline V gene lookup returns CDR1 MGHRA and CDR2 YSYEKL. Trimming took 4 bases from V and 4 from J, leaving 17 bases between them. The CDR3 contains 15 residues.

This chain links TRBV19 with TRBJ2-7; D remains unclear. Looked up from germline, CDR1 is LNHDA and CDR2 is SQIVND (reference sequence). The CDR3 has 16 residues. Trimming took 0 bases from V and 0 from J, leaving 12 bases between them. CDR3 in DNA: TGTGCCAGTAGTATAGATGGCGCGGCTAGCTCCTACGAGCAGTACTTC. Protein sequence: CASSIDGAASSYEQYF.

A single count supports this clonotype. The chain carries TRBV28 and TRBJ2-3; D ambiguous. Trimming removed 6 bases from V and 10 bases from J, with 14 bases in between. This CDR3 contains 12 residues. CDR1 and CDR2 (germline): MDHEN, SYDVKM. The CDR3 protein is CASSIGVLAQYF. The CDR3 DNA sequence: TGTGCCAGCAGCATAGGTGTGTTGGCGCAGTATTTT.

This clonotype was found a few times. V usage is TRBV12-3 or TRBV12-4 and J usage is TRBJ1-4; 8 bases agree with TRBD1. V lost 3 bases to trimming and J lost 4 bases; unmatched junction nucleotides: 4. The CDR3 is made up of 15 amino acids. The CDR3 DNA reads as TGTGCCAGCAGTTTTGGACAGGGCTTTAATGAAAAACTGTTTTTT. This sequence encodes CASSFGQGFNEKLFF.

The chain recombines TRBV27 with TRBJ2-3; D possibly corresponds to TRBD2 (6 bases). The germline gives CDR1 MNHEY, CDR2 SMNVEV (reference sequence). The ends were cut back, 3 bases at V and 10 bases at J, with 11 bases in the middle. This CDR3 region has 12 residues. The DNA of the CDR3 is TGTGCCAGCAGTTTCGAAGGGACTCCGCAGTATTTT. This codes for CASSFEGTPQYF.

This clonotype was recorded a few times. The rearrangement uses TRBV6-5 and TRBJ1-5, with a tentative D call TRBD1 (5 bases). V was pared by 6 bases and J by 0 bases, with 12 bases between. The CDR3 covers 15 residues. The germline V gene has CDR1 MNHEY and CDR2 SVGAGI. The CDR3 sequence: CASSQGAFSNQPQHF. DNA for the CDR3: TGTGCCAGCAGCCAAGGGGCTTTTAGCAATCAGCCCCAGCATTTT.